A selection of T cell receptor beta chains follows, all from one sample in a study of cytomegalovirus exposure and HLA in healthy donors. Here immunoSEQ multiplex PCR was the method, and the copy in TCRdb shows in-frame clones only, minus some. The sample lists around 110,000 clones, approximately 73% occurring once. The specimen was PBMCs. These receptors were taken from a man aged 25 to 40 in good health and CMV-seronegative. Both conserved end residues are part of each CDR3. The D gene is left open where the match is weak. The listing skips clone size in some rows; elsewhere it reads once, few, many or a size class.

d_gene	v_gene	j_gene	abundance	CDR3nt	CDR3aa
-	TRBV2	TRBJ2-7	-	TGTGCCAGCAGTGACACCATAGTATTTTACGAGCAGTACTTC	CASSDTIVFYEQYF
-	TRBV5-1	TRBJ2-4	-	TGCGCCAGCAGCTTGGAAGGTGGACTCCGAGCCAAAAACATTCAGTACTTC	CASSLEGGLRAKNIQYF
TRBD1	TRBV6-5	TRBJ2-2	-	TGTGCCAGCAGTTACGGGACAGGGGACACCGGGGAGCTGTTTTTT	CASSYGTGDTGELFF
TRBD2	TRBV5-4	TRBJ2-1	-	TGTGCCAGCAGCTTGGCCCGACTAGCGGGAGGGGTGTACAATGAGCAGTTCTTC	CASSLARLAGGVYNEQFF
-	TRBV7-9	TRBJ2-6	-	TGTGCCAGCAGCTTAAGAGAGTCCGGGGTAGTCCTGACTTTC	CASSLRESGVVLTF
TRBD2	TRBV9	TRBJ2-2	-	TGTGCCAGCAGCGTAGCTGGCGGGGGGAACACCGGGGAGCTGTTTTTT	CASSVAGGGNTGELFF
TRBD1	TRBV6-1	TRBJ1-6	few	TGTGCCAGCAGTTGGACAGGGAGTAATTCACCCCTCCACTTT	CASSWTGSNSPLHF
-	TRBV29-1	TRBJ1-1	few	TGCAGCGTTGAAGCGGGTTCGATGAACACTGAAGCTTTCTTT	CSVEAGSMNTEAFF
-	TRBV10-3	TRBJ1-4	few	TGTGCCAGCAGTGAAGGCCGAGGGATTAATGAAAAACTGTTTTTT	CASSEGRGINEKLFF
-	TRBV7-8	TRBJ1-1	-	TGTGCCAGCAGCTTAGTAGGGGGGGTGAACACTGAAGCTTTCTTT	CASSLVGGVNTEAFF
TRBD2	TRBV2	TRBJ2-4	-	TGTGCCAGCAGTGAAATGGAGGCTAGCGGGAGACGGAAAAACATTCAGTACTTC	CASSEMEASGRRKNIQYF
-	TRBV28	TRBJ2-1	-	TGTGCCAGCAGTTTAGGGGAGGCCGGCCTTAGAGAGCAGTTCTTC	CASSLGEAGLREQFF
-	TRBV9	TRBJ1-2	-	TGTGCCAGCAGCGTTCCCGGGGGGTATGGCTACACCTTC	CASSVPGGYGYTF
-	TRBV19	TRBJ2-5	-	TGTGCCAGTCTTTCGCGGGAAAAAGAGACCCAGTACTTC	CASLSREKETQYF
-	TRBV6-5	TRBJ1-1	-	TGTGCCAGCAGTGAAACCCACACGAACACTGAAGCTTTCTTT	CASSETHTNTEAFF
TRBD1	TRBV7-2	TRBJ1-2	-	TGTGCCAGCAGCCCTCCTTCGACAGGGGGCGCTTTGGGCTACACCTTC	CASSPPSTGGALGYTF
-	TRBV9	TRBJ2-2	-	TGTGCCAGCACCGGAGTCAGGGGCGGGAGGAACACCGGGGAGCTGTTTTTT	CASTGVRGGRNTGELFF
-	TRBV7-2	TRBJ1-3	few	TGTGCCAGCAGCTTTGTGAGAGGCGACTCTGGAAACACCATATATTTT	CASSFVRGDSGNTIYF
-	TRBV6-5	TRBJ1-5	-	TGTGCCACCAACGGACAGTTGCATCAGCCCCAGCATTTT	CATNGQLHQPQHF
-	TRBV5-1	TRBJ2-1	-	TGCGCCAGCAGTCTTACCGACCCCACTAACTACAATGAGCAGTTCTTC	CASSLTDPTNYNEQFF
TRBD2	TRBV9	TRBJ2-3	-	TGTGCCAGCAGCGTAGGTATGCGGGGGGGCCGCAGCACAGATACGCAGTATTTT	CASSVGMRGGRSTDTQYF
TRBD2	TRBV5-1	TRBJ2-1	-	TGCGCCAGCAGCTTGGGGACTAGCGGGGGGACCGGCTCCTACAATGAGCAGTTCTTC	CASSLGTSGGTGSYNEQFF
TRBD1	TRBV23-1	TRBJ1-4	-	TGCGCCAGCAGTCACCCCATGCTGACAGGGCTCGAAAAACTGTTTTTT	CASSHPMLTGLEKLFF